This T cell receptor (beta chain) was obtained from a study of cytomegalovirus exposure and HLA in healthy donors. Method: immunoSEQ multiplex PCR; TCRdb's copy keeps in-frame clones and lacks some. The repertoire holds fewer than 150,000 clones, with around 88% as singletons. Trimming removed 2 bases from V and 2 bases from J, with 4 bases in between. CDR3 length: 14 amino acids. CDR1 is MNHEY and CDR2 is SVGAGI in the germline V gene. This chain connects TRBV6-5 to TRBJ2-6; D is ambiguous. The sequencing sample was made of PBMCs. The clonotype was recovered from a young woman in good health and CMV-seropositive. The CDR3 protein is CASSYQAGANVLTF. As DNA, the CDR3 is TGTGCCAGCAGTTACCAGGCTGGGGCCAACGTCCTGACTTTC.